One sample yielded the 3 T cell receptor beta chains listed below, sequenced in a study of CD8 T cells in Susac syndrome. Random hexamers were used to reverse transcribe the RNA input (roughly 0.5 to 1 ug). TCRdb used MiXCR to reprocess the immunoSEQ multiplex PCR reads, holding one entry per CDR3 protein. The table has nearly 200,000 distinct CDR3 sequences, around 96% seen once. The sample consisted of CD4+ T cells from PBMCs. All receptors come from a human donor with multiple sclerosis.

This sequence joins TRBV5-8 and TRBJ1-1; D not certain. Deletions cut 4 bases from V and 4 bases from J, with 11 bases between. Germline-derived CDR1 and CDR2 are SGHTS and YDEGEE. The CDR3 has 13 residues. The CDR3 loop reads CASSRFQGTEAFF. As DNA, the CDR3 is TGTGCCAGCAGCCGCTTCCAAGGCACTGAAGCTTTCTTT.

The chain employs TRBV30 and TRBJ2-2; tentative D call: TRBD1 (6 bases). Looked up from germline, CDR1 is GTSNPN and CDR2 is SVGIG (reference sequence). The V end was cut by 3 bases, the J end by 6 bases, with 14 bases between. The CDR3 covers 14 residues. CDR3 residues: CAWRLQGSAGELFF. CDR3 DNA sequence: TGTGCCTGGAGATTACAGGGTTCCGCCGGGGAGCTGTTTTTT.

The rearrangement uses TRBV15 and TRBJ2-3; the match to TRBD2 covers 10 bases. Per germline, CDR1 LNHNV and CDR2 YYDKDF (reference sequence). V trimming: 1 base; J trimming: 7 bases; junction bases outside the gene matches: 8. The CDR3 runs to 16 residues. The CDR3 spells CATSRGEREGHNTQYF. In DNA form, the CDR3 reads TGTGCCACCAGCAGAGGCGAGCGGGAGGGCCATAATACGCAGTATTTT. Filled out from reference TRBV15 and TRBJ2-3, the complete variable domain reads DAMVIQNPRYQVTQFGKPVTLSCSQTLNHNVMYWYQQKSSQAPKLLFHYYDKDFNNEADTPDNFQSRRPNTSFCFLDIRSPGLGDTAMYLCATSRGEREGHNTQYFGPGTRLTVL.